This T cell receptor (beta chain) is from a study of neoadjuvant nivolumab and ipilimumab in lung cancer. Of note for this clone: Its antigen is still unknown.

Assay: immunoSEQ multiplex PCR; the TCRdb copy retains only in-frame clones and omits some. This table holds about 4,700 clones, 60% to 80% found once. The ends were cut back, 6 bases at V and 4 bases at J, with 14 bases in the middle. CDR3 length equals 14 residues. Germline CDR1 reads SGHRS; CDR2 reads YFSETQ. Points from the study as a whole: Higher pretherapy blood TCR richness went with higher resected-tumor richness.

The chain uses TRBV5-1 and TRBJ2-1, with a tentative D call TRBD2 (6 bases). This TCR derives from an adult with non-small cell lung cancer. Sequenced material: adjacent normal lung tissue, taken after neoadjuvant nivolumab, alone or with ipilimumab, at or shortly before surgery. CDR3 coding DNA: TGCGCCAGCACCAAGGGACTGGATTACAATGAGCAGTTCTTC. It translates to CASTKGLDYNEQFF.